This TCR beta chain was sequenced in a study of cytomegalovirus exposure and HLA in healthy donors. Background on the study: Findings of an earlier analysis included over 95 million unique TCR beta sequences from roughly 200 million T cells. Overall study findings and caveats: A later examination showed that TCR association rates differed by HLA locus, with DRB1 most and HLA-C fewest. In an earlier analysis, in some 600 donors, most V segments appeared productive either ~87% or ~30% of the time.

Regarding this clone: Its antigen is undetermined.

Trimming left V 6 bases short and J 3 bases short, with 18 bases between. CDR3 length: 15 amino acids. Germline assignment: CDR1 SGHKS and CDR2 YYEKEE (reference sequence). Primers: 60 Vbeta forward and 13 Jbeta reverse. Here immunoSEQ multiplex PCR was the method, and the copy in TCRdb shows in-frame clones only, minus some. Among around 180,000 clones listed, roughly 80% were seen once. The chain employs TRBV5-5 and TRBJ1-1, with D perhaps matching TRBD1 (5 bases). What was sequenced was PBMCs. This receptor was taken from a man aged 18 to 30 in good health and CMV-seronegative. The CDR3 sequence is CASITESWGDTEAFF. The CDR3 nucleotides read TGTGCCAGCATTACCGAATCTTGGGGCGACACTGAAGCTTTCTTT.